This TCR beta chain emerged from a study of cytomegalovirus exposure and HLA in healthy donors. About the study: Within an early data release were roughly 83 million unique TCRs drawn from HLA-typed donors. Whole-study results and caveats: In a later analysis, productive TCRs from donors in an Asian-associated ancestry cluster reportedly carried fewer N-insertions than the cohort mean. Researchers had no immune exposure information except CMV serostatus available.

On this clone: Its matching antigen is unknown.

It was with 60 Vbeta and 13 Jbeta primers that the PCR ran. The assay was immunoSEQ multiplex PCR, and TCRdb's table has in-frame clones only and misses some. The table lists tens of thousands of clones, around 77% of them singletons. V was pared by 10 bases and J by 1 base, with 19 bases between. Germline lookup yields CDR1 MNHEY and CDR2 SVGAGI. The CDR3 runs to 15 residues. This sequence originates from a man aged 25 to 40 in good health and CMV-seronegative. The chain joins TRBV6-5 to TRBJ1-1; D call uncertain. Sequencing used PBMCs. DNA for the CDR3: TGTGCCACCGTACCAATGACGGAGGCGAACACTGAAGCTTTCTTT. Its translation is CATVPMTEANTEAFF.